This entry concerns a single T cell receptor beta chain. Its antigen is not identified. A much larger clonotype is one base distant, so this may be a read error. This specimen comes from a study of molecular identifiers for immune sequencing clone quantification. Study-wide context: Four of five RNA aliquots from approximately 20,000 or 100,000 naive CD8 T cells were sequenced. Overall study results and limits: Under 1% of molecules in naive cells, but over 98% of effector molecules, belonged to clones above 20 RNA copies. Spike-in Jurkat TCR RNA from a single cell reportedly registered among 950,000 or so naive cells.

Germline V CDR1 and CDR2: MNHGY, SAAAGT. The CDR3 consists of 14 residues. Generation of bulk TCR libraries relied on previously described methods and listed TCR primers. From the PCR reads, TCRdb called clonotypes with MiXCR, one entry per CDR3 protein. The repertoire consists of 400,000 to 600,000 distinct CDR3 sequences, with around 23% occurring once and the leading ten covering roughly 0.79%. This TCR came from a human donor in good health. Some libraries in this study had Jurkat cell RNA spiked in. The material sequenced was naive CD8+ T cells from blood, with Jurkat cell RNA spiked in. Subset meaning: FACS-sorted CD8+CD4-CCR7+CD45RA+ naive T cells. This sequence joins TRBV6-8 and TRBJ1-5; perhaps TRBD1 as D (6 bases). The DNA end is more similar to TRBJ2-3, so the J call may be wrong. CDR3 region: CASPRPDSNQPQYF. CDR3 bases: TGTGCCAGCCCCCGACCGGACAGCAATCAGCCCCAGTATTTT.